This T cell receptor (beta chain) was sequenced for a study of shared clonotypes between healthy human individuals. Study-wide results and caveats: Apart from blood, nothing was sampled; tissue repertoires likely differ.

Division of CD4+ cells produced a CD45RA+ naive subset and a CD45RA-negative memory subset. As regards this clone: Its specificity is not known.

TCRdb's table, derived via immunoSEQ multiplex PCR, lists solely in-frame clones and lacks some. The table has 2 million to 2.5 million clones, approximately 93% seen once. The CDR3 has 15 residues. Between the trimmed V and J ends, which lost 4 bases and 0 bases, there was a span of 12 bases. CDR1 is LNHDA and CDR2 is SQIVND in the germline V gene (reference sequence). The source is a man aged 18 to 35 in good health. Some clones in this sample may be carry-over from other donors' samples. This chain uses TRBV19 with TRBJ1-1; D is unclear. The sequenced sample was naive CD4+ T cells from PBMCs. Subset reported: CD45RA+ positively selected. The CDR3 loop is CASSTLMGMNTEAFF. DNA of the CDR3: TGTGCCAGTAGTACCTTGATGGGGATGAACACTGAAGCTTTCTTT. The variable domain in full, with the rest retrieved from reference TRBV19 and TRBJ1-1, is DGGITQSPKYLFRKEGQNVTLSCEQNLNHDAMYWYRQDPGQGLRLIYYSQIVNDFQKGDIAEGYSVSREKKESFPLTVTSAQKNPTAFYLCASSTLMGMNTEAFFGQGTRLTVV.